The following is a TCR beta chain sequence with its context. The antigen remains undetermined. These data are taken from a study of T cell repertoires in cytomegalovirus infection. The study's findings and limits: There were carriers of CMV plus the relevant HLA, and cumulative public TCR beta family frequency identified them.

TCRdb re-called the reads through MiXCR, storing one row per CDR3 protein. The profile shows some 940,000 distinct CDR3 sequences, roughly 30% of them singletons. CDR1 LGHNA and CDR2 YNFKEQ come from the germline V gene. The V end was cut by 0 bases, the J end by 6 bases, with 19 bases between. This CDR3 contains 17 residues. This clonotype originated in a human donor in good health (CMV status not recorded). Some clones in this sample may be carry-over from other donors' samples. The sequences come from cultured CD8+ T cells from PBMCs, collected from culture after CMV antigen stimulation. This chain uses TRBV4-2 with TRBJ2-3; tentatively, D is TRBD1 (7 bases). The CDR3 coding sequence is TGTGCCAGCAGCCAAGAGAATGGGGACAGTCGGGAGGATACGCAGTATTTT. Amino acids: CASSQENGDSREDTQYF.